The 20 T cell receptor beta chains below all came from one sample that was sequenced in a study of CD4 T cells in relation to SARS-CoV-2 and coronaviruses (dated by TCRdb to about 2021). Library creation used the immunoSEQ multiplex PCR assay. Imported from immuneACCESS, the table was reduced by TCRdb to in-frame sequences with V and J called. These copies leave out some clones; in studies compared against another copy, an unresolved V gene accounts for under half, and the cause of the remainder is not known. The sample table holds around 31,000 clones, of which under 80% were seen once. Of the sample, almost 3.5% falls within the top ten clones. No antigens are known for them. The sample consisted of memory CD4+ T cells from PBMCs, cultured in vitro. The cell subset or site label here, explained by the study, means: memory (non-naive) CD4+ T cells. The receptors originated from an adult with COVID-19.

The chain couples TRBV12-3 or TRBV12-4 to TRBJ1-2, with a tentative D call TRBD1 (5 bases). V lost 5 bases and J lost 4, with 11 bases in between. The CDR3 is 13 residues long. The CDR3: CASSRQPLYGYTF. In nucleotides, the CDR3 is TGTGCCAGCAGTCGACAGCCACTCTATGGCTACACCTTC.

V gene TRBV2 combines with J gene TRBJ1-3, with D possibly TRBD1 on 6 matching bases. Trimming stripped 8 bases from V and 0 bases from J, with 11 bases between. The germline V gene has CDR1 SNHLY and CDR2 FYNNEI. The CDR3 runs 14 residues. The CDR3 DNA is TGTGCCAGCTTACAGGGTAACTCTGGAAACACCATATATTTT. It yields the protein CASLQGNSGNTIYF.

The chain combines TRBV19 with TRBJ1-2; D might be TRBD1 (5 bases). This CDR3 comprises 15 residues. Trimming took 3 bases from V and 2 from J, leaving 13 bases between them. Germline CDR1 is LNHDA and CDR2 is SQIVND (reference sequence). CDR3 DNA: TGTGCCAGTAGTATGGTGGAGAGGGGCAACTATGGCTACACCTTC. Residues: CASSMVERGNYGYTF.

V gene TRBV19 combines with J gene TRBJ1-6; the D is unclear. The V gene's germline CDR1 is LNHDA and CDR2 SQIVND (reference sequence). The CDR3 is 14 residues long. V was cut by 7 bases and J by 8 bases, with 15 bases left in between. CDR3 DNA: TGTGCCAGTAAGCTCGGACGGAGCGATTCACCCCTCCACTTT. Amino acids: CASKLGRSDSPLHF. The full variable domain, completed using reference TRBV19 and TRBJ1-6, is DGGITQSPKYLFRKEGQNVTLSCEQNLNHDAMYWYRQDPGQGLRLIYYSQIVNDFQKGDIAEGYSVSREKKESFPLTVTSAQKNPTAFYLCASKLGRSDSPLHFGNGTRLTVT.

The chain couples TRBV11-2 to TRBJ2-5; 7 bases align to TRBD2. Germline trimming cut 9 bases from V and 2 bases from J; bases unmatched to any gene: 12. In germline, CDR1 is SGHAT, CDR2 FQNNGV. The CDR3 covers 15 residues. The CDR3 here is CASRLGGVLQETQYF. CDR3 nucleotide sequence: TGTGCCAGTCGACTGGGGGGGGTATTACAAGAGACCCAGTACTTC.

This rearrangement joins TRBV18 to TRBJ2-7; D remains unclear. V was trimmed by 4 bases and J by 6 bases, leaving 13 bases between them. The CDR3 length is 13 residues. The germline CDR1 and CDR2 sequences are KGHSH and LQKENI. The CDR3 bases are TGTGCCAGCTCACTCATCCGTAGTGTCGAGCAGTACTTC. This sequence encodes CASSLIRSVEQYF.

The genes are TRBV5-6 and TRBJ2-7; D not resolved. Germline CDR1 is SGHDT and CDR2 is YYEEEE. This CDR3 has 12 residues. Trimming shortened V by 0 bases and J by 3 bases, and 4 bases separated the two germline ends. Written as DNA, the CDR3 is TGTGCCAGCAGCTTGGCGTTCTACGAGCAGTACTTC. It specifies CASSLAFYEQYF.

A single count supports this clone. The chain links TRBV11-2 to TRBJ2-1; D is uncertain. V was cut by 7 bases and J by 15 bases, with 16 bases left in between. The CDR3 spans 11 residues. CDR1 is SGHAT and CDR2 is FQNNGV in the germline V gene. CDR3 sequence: CASTRASDPFF. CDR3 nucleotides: TGTGCCAGCACCCGGGCTTCGGACCCGTTCTTC.

The DNA of the CDR3 is TGTGCCAGTACTCAGGGGTCGCTAGCCAAAAACATTCAGTACTTC. Encoded protein: CASTQGSLAKNIQYF. The genes are TRBV19 and TRBJ2-4; a weak D match, TRBD1 (6 bases). The CDR3 consists of 15 residues. V dropped 7 bases and J dropped 0 bases, with 13 bases sitting between them. The germline CDR1 and CDR2 sequences are LNHDA and SQIVND (reference sequence).

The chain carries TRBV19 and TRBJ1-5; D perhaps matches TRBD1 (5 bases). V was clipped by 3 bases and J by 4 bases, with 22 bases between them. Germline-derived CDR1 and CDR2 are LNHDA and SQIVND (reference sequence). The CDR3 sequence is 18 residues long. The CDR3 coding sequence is TGTGCCAGTAGTATCCCGACTGAAGTTGGGGCCCGTAATCAGCCCCAGCATTTT. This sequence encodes CASSIPTEVGARNQPQHF.

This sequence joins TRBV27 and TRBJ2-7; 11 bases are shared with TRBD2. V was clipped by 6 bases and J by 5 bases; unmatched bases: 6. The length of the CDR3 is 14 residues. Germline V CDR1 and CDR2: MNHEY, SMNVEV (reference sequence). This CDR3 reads CASRVAGGPNEQYF. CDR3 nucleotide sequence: TGTGCCAGCAGGGTAGCGGGAGGGCCAAACGAGCAGTACTTC.

For the CDR3, the DNA is TGTGCCAGCTCCGGGGTCGGCTCCTACAATGAGCAGTTCTTC. Translating it yields CASSGVGSYNEQFF. V gene TRBV18 combines with J gene TRBJ2-1, with D possibly being TRBD2 (5 bases). The CDR3 runs to 14 residues. The germline V gene has CDR1 KGHSH and CDR2 LQKENI. With 6 bases removed from V and 0 bases from J, the gap between germline ends came to 9 bases.

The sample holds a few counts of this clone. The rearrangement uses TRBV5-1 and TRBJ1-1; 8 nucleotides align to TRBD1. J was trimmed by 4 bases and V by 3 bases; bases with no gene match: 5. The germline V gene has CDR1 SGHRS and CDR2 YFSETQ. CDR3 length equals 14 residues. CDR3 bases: TGCGCCAGCAGCTCAGGGGGCTTGGGCACTGAAGCTTTCTTT. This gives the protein CASSSGGLGTEAFF.

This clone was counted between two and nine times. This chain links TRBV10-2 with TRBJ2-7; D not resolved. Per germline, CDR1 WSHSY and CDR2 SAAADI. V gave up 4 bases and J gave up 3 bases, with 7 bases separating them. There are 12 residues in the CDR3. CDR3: CASSALSYEQYF. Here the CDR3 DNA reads TGCGCCAGCAGTGCGCTAAGCTACGAGCAGTACTTC.

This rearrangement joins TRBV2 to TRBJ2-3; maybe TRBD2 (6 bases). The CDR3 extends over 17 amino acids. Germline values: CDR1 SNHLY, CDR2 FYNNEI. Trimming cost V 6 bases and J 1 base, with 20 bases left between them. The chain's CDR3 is CASSGRVVAVRTDTQYF. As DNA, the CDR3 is TGTGCCAGCAGCGGGCGAGTAGTAGCGGTGCGCACAGATACGCAGTATTTT.

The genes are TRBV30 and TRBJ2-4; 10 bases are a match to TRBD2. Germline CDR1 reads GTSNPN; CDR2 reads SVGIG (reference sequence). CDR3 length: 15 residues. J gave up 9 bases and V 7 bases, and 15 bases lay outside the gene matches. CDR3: CAFRGPSGRRSIQYF. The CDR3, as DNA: TGTGCCTTCAGGGGGCCTAGCGGGAGAAGGAGCATTCAGTACTTC.

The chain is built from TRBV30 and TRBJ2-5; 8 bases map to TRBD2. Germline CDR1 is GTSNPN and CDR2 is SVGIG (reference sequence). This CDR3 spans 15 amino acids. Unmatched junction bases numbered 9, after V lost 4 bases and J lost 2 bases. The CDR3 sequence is CAWNPSGGRQETQYF. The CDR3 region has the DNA TGTGCCTGGAACCCGTCGGGAGGGAGGCAAGAGACCCAGTACTTC. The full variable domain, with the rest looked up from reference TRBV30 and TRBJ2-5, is SQTIHQWPATLVQPVGSPLSLECTVEGTSNPNLYWYRQAAGRGLQLLFYSVGIGQISSEVPQNLSASRPQDRQFILSSKKLLLSDSGFYLCAWNPSGGRQETQYFGPGTRLLVL.

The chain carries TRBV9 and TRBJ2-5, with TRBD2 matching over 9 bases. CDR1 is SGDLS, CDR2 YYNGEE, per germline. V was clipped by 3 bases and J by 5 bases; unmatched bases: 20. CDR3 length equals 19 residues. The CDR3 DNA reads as TGTGCCAGCAGCGGACCCCGGTCCCCCGGCGGGAGGGTCTGGGAGACCCAGTACTTC. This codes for CASSGPRSPGGRVWETQYF.

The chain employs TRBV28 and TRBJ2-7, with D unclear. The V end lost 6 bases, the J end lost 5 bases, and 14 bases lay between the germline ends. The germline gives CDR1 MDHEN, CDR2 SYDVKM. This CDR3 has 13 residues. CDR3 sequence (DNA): TGTGCCAGCAGAAGTTCTGGGTGGGACGAGCAGTACTTC. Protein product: CASRSSGWDEQYF. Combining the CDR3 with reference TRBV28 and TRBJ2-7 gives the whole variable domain DVKVTQSSRYLVKRTGEKVFLECVQDMDHENMFWYRQDPGLGLRLIYFSYDVKMKEKGDIPEGYSVSREKKERFSLILESASTNQTSMYLCASRSSGWDEQYFGPGTRLTVT.

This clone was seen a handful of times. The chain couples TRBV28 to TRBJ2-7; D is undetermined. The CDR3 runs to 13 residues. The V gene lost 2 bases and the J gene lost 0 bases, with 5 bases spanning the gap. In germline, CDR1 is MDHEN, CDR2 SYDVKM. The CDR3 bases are TGTGCCAGCAGTTTACGTCCCTCCTACGAGCAGTACTTC. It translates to CASSLRPSYEQYF.